This T cell receptor beta chain appears in the sequencing data of a study of cytomegalovirus exposure and HLA in healthy donors. Overall study: A preliminary data release comprised 80 million to 95 million unique TCRs obtained from HLA-typed donors. Assignment to the Caucasian-associated ancestry cluster applied to around 82% of the approximately 380 genotyped donors.

The PCR was carried out with 60 Vbeta primers and 13 Jbeta primers. The table came from immunoSEQ multiplex PCR; TCRdb's copy has only in-frame clones and leaves some out. The table lists 95,000 to 120,000 clones, 70% to 85% of them singletons, with around 2.6% in the top ten. The germline CDR1 and CDR2 sequences are SGHTA and FQGNSA. Germline trimming cut 2 bases from V and 1 base from J; bases unmatched to any gene: 10. The CDR3 is made up of 18 amino acids. A remark on this clone: Antigen: not known.

Study-level results: Sequencing depth roughly uniform across donors was assumed in presence/absence analyses.

The sequence was collected from a woman aged 18-30 years in good health and CMV-seronegative. The specimen was PBMCs. The chain employs TRBV7-2 and TRBJ2-2; TRBD2 matches at 7 bases. CDR3 loop: CASSLRLAGLGNTGELFF. DNA of the CDR3: TGTGCCAGCAGCTTAAGGCTGGCAGGACTAGGGAACACCGGGGAGCTGTTTTTT.